This TCR beta chain was captured by sequencing in a study of blood T cell repertoires in COVID-19. Study in general: There were acute and convalescent COVID-19 samples, and they came from the United States, Italy and Spain. PBMCs, B-cell-depleted T cells, or T cells were the source of the cDNA or gDNA that made up the material.

Participants came from some 23 US areas, aged roughly 18 to 95 years. Two negative PCRs, clearance, or symptom resolution were required of recovered Cohort 3 donors. The assay was immunoSEQ multiplex PCR, and TCRdb's table has in-frame clones only and misses some. The data show 110,000 to 150,000 clones, just over 85% seen once. This TCR was recovered from a middle-aged man who had recovered from COVID-19. Material: PBMCs or T cells enriched from blood (not recorded which).

Here the CDR3 DNA reads TGCGCCAGCAGCCAAGGAGGGCGTGCCTATGGCTACACCTTC. It is translated as CASSQGGRAYGYTF. The chain employs TRBV4-3 and TRBJ1-2; D remains ambiguous. Per germline, CDR1 LGHNA and CDR2 YSLEER. The CDR3 is 14 residues long. The V and J ends lost 1 base and 4 bases respectively, with 10 bases between them.